This T cell receptor beta chain was profiled in a study of blood T cells in healthy people across ages. The study, taken as a whole, reports: CMV infection status of these donors was not known.

Combining a sample-barcoded 5' primer with a J-beta primer mix, a second PCR ran for roughly 6 to 12 cycles. TCRdb recomputed calls from the 5' RACE reads with MiXCR, one row per CDR3 protein. The data show about 810,000 distinct CDR3 sequences, roughly 34% seen once. J gave up 1 base and V 3 bases, and 3 bases lay outside the gene matches. The CDR3 loop spans 15 amino acids. With respect to this clonotype: Its target is not known.

Material for sequencing was blood. The source of this sequence is a man aged 18 to 29 in good health. The chain couples TRBV12-3 or TRBV12-4 to TRBJ2-1; 7 bases are shared with TRBD2. The CDR3 is CASSFGGISYNEQFF. CDR3 sequence (DNA): TGTGCCAGCAGTTTCGGGGGGATATCCTACAATGAGCAGTTCTTC.